These 14 T cell receptor beta chains share one sample of origin, sequenced in a study of beta chain features in type 1 diabetes. The isolated RNA, all of it, was reverse transcribed, so expressed TCRB transcripts were what got sequenced. Measured with immunoSEQ multiplex PCR; TCRdb has only the in-frame clones, and not every one. The repertoire holds under 250,000 clones, with 13% to 15% as singletons. The sample was naive CD4+ T cells from blood. All receptors derive from a woman aged 40-49 years in good health.

This clone occurred a few times. The V gene is TRBV27, the J gene TRBJ1-2; 7 bases line up with TRBD1. The CDR3 loop spans 14 amino acids. V lost 8 bases and J lost 0; bases outside the gene matches: 6. Germline V CDR1 and CDR2: MNHEY, SMNVEV (reference sequence). CDR3 DNA: TGTGCCAGCCTCGGGACAGCACCTAACTATGGCTACACCTTC. Its protein product is CASLGTAPNYGYTF.

The rearrangement joins TRBV7-8 to TRBJ2-1; 12 bases are shared with TRBD2. The CDR3 runs 15 residues. The junction had 4 bases not matched to a gene; V was cut back by 4 bases and J by 6 bases. The germline V gene encodes CDR1 SGHVS and CDR2 FQNEAQ. CDR3 DNA: TGTGCCAGCAGCTGGGGACTAGCGGGCTCCAATGAGCAGTTCTTC. This sequence encodes CASSWGLAGSNEQFF.

The rearrangement links TRBV6-1 to TRBJ2-5; D might be TRBD2 (5 bases). Trimming removed 6 bases from V and 5 bases from J, with 13 bases in between. The CDR3 loop spans 13 amino acids. In germline, CDR1 is MNHNS, CDR2 SASEGT. The CDR3 sequence: CASRTTGGETQYF. Here the CDR3 DNA reads TGTGCCAGCAGAACGACTGGAGGCGAGACCCAGTACTTC.

This clone was detected a few times. This chain links TRBV6-5 with TRBJ1-3, with 9 bases lining up with TRBD1. CDR1 and CDR2 from the germline V gene are MNHEY and SVGAGI. CDR3 length: 16 amino acids. V trimming: 4 bases; J trimming: 1 base; junction bases outside the gene matches: 5. For the CDR3, the DNA is TGTGCCAGCAGTTTTCGGGACAGGGTGTCTGGAAACACCATATATTTT. It specifies CASSFRDRVSGNTIYF.

This CDR3 reads CASSLTRQGYGYTF. The CDR3 DNA sequence: TGTGCCAGCAGTTTAACCAGACAGGGCTATGGCTACACCTTC. V gene TRBV27 combines with J gene TRBJ1-2; 7 nucleotides agree with TRBD1. Trimming took 2 bases from V and 4 from J; bases not matched to a gene: 4. Per germline, CDR1 MNHEY and CDR2 SMNVEV (reference sequence). CDR3 length: 14 amino acids.

The chain has TRBV7-9 and TRBJ2-5; 10 bases match TRBD2. J lost 2 bases, V lost 5 bases, and 5 bases had no gene match. Germline V CDR1 and CDR2: SEHNR, FQNEAQ (reference sequence). The CDR3 length is 15 residues. CDR3 coding DNA: TGTGCCAGCAGCCGGACTAGCGGCAAGCAAGAGACCCAGTACTTC. Translation gives CASSRTSGKQETQYF.

The J gene is TRBJ1-2, the V gene TRBV18; D ambiguous. Germline values: CDR1 KGHSH, CDR2 LQKENI. V was clipped by 1 base and J by 2 bases, with 20 bases between them. The CDR3 has 18 residues. The CDR3 loop reads CASSPLSMNGGGNYGYTF. CDR3 nucleotide sequence: TGTGCCAGCTCACCACTTTCTATGAACGGAGGAGGGAACTATGGCTACACCTTC.

Here the CDR3 reads CASSVGGGGPYEQYF. CDR3 nucleotides: TGTGCCAGCAGCGTAGGGGGCGGGGGGCCCTACGAGCAGTACTTC. The chain joins TRBV9 to TRBJ2-7; 8 nucleotides match TRBD2. The V segment lost 0 bases and the J segment 2 bases; nucleotides outside the gene matches: 4. The V gene's germline CDR1 is SGDLS and CDR2 YYNGEE. This CDR3 contains 15 residues.

The chain employs TRBV14 and TRBJ2-2, with TRBD1 as a possible D gene (6 bases). The CDR3 is made up of 14 amino acids. Trimming left V 2 bases short and J 6 bases short, with 10 bases between. Germline V gene data show CDR1 as SGHDN and CDR2 as FVKESK. CDR3 in amino acids: CASSQYRVAGELFF. The CDR3 coding sequence is TGTGCCAGCAGCCAATACAGGGTTGCCGGGGAGCTGTTTTTT.

This clone turned up a few times. V gene TRBV5-1 combines with J gene TRBJ2-7; 9 nucleotides match TRBD1. Per germline, CDR1 SGHRS and CDR2 YFSETQ. V lost 4 bases to trimming and J lost 6 bases; unmatched junction nucleotides: 11. This CDR3 contains 15 residues. The CDR3 reads CASSPIGQGRAEQYF. CDR3 DNA: TGCGCCAGCAGCCCGATTGGACAGGGGAGGGCCGAGCAGTACTTC.

This clone has at least ten counts. The genes are TRBV29-1 and TRBJ2-7; 7 bases agree with TRBD1. V shed 4 bases, J shed 9 bases, and the junction held 9 bases outside the gene matches. CDR1 and CDR2 from the germline V gene are SQVTM and ANQGSEA. The CDR3 contains 12 residues. CDR3 coding DNA: TGCAGCGTTGGTTCAGGGGGATCCGGGCAGTACTTC. Protein product: CSVGSGGSGQYF.

The V gene is TRBV5-1, the J gene TRBJ2-3, with D maybe TRBD1 (5 bases). The CDR3 loop spans 14 amino acids. V shed 5 bases and J shed 3 bases, with 13 bases lying between them. CDR1 and CDR2 from the germline V gene are SGHRS and YFSETQ. For the CDR3, the DNA is TGCGCCAGCAGTAGGGGCAGGAGTACAGATACGCAGTATTTT. It specifies CASSRGRSTDTQYF.

There are a few counts of this clone. The rearrangement uses TRBV11-1 and TRBJ2-5; D might be TRBD1 (6 bases). This CDR3 is built from 14 residues. The germline CDR1 and CDR2 sequences are SGHAT and FQDESV (reference sequence). The V end lost 6 bases, the J end lost 0 bases, and 11 bases lay between the germline ends. The CDR3 DNA reads as TGTGCCAGCAGATCCGGGACACACCAAGAGACCCAGTACTTC. Translated, it gives CASRSGTHQETQYF.

This clone has just a few counts. The chain employs TRBV2 and TRBJ2-1; 8 bases map to TRBD2. Germline V gene lookup returns CDR1 SNHLY and CDR2 FYNNEI. There are 16 residues in the CDR3. With 6 bases clipped from V and 2 bases from J, the junction kept 9 bases outside the gene matches. CDR3 sequence: CASSPRAGATYNEQFF. DNA for the CDR3: TGTGCCAGCAGCCCCAGAGCGGGGGCCACCTACAATGAGCAGTTCTTC.